The 9 T cell receptor beta chains reported below all come from one sample, sequenced in a study of cytomegalovirus exposure and HLA in healthy donors. PCR used 60 Vbeta primers and 13 Jbeta primers. Generated by immunoSEQ multiplex PCR, the TCRdb table keeps only in-frame clones and is missing some. The sample has under 200,000 clones, roughly 87% seen once; the top ten hold about 1%. Sequencing was done on a sample of PBMCs. The receptors shown here come from a boy aged 2 to 9 in good health and CMV-seronegative.

This clone has only one observation. CDR3 sequence: CAAGLQPQHF. In DNA form, the CDR3 reads TGTGCGGCGGGTTTACAGCCCCAGCATTTT. This sequence joins TRBV28 and TRBJ1-5; D is undetermined. Germline-derived CDR1 and CDR2 are MDHEN and SYDVKM. The CDR3 is made up of 10 amino acids. Full variable domain (rest looked up from reference TRBV28 and TRBJ1-5): DVKVTQSSRYLVKRTGEKVFLECVQDMDHENMFWYRQDPGLGLRLIYFSYDVKMKEKGDIPEGYSVSREKKERFSLILESASTNQTSMYLCAAGLQPQHFGDGTRLSIL.

The chain has TRBV18 and TRBJ2-1, with D possibly matching TRBD2 (6 bases). The CDR3 extends over 18 amino acids. V lost 4 bases to trimming and J lost 7 bases, with 26 bases between them. Germline lookup yields CDR1 KGHSH and CDR2 LQKENI. CDR3: CASSRKEDRDSPLNEQFF. In nucleotides, the CDR3 is TGTGCCAGCTCACGTAAAGAGGACCGGGACTCCCCCTTAAATGAGCAGTTCTTC.

The CDR3 region has the DNA TGTGCCAGCAGGCGGTCAGGGGACGAGACCCAGTACTTC. It codes for CASRRSGDETQYF. The V call is TRBV5-8, the J call TRBJ2-5; D possibly corresponds to TRBD1 (6 bases). The CDR3 covers 13 residues. In germline, CDR1 is SGHTS, CDR2 YDEGEE. V lost 5 bases and J lost 5, with 13 bases in between.

V is TRBV4-2 and J is TRBJ1-2; 11 positions agree with TRBD1. The germline CDR1 and CDR2 sequences are LGHNA and YNFKEQ. V trimming: 3 bases; J trimming: 3 bases; junction bases outside the gene matches: 9. CDR3 length: 17 amino acids. This CDR3 is CASSHPGQGATDYGYTF. DNA of the CDR3: TGTGCCAGCAGCCATCCCGGACAGGGGGCTACGGACTATGGCTACACCTTC.

This chain uses TRBV7-3 with TRBJ2-2, with 7 bases lining up with TRBD2. Germline V gene sequence: CDR1 SGHTA, CDR2 FQGTGA. This CDR3 comprises 14 residues. V dropped 2 bases and J dropped 6; count of bases not matched to a gene: 3. DNA for the CDR3: TGTGCCAGCAGCTTACTTCGGGGGGCCGGGGAGCTGTTTTTT. Translating gives CASSLLRGAGELFF.

The gene calls are TRBV5-1 and TRBJ2-1, with D possibly being TRBD2 (5 bases). Germline loops: CDR1 SGHRS, CDR2 YFSETQ. Trimming cost V 5 bases and J 8 bases, with 20 bases left between them. This CDR3 is built from 15 residues. Here the CDR3 DNA reads TGCGCCAGCAGTCGAGGAGCCCCCGGGGTGGATGAGCAGTTCTTC. Translating gives CASSRGAPGVDEQFF.

The chain uses TRBV28 and TRBJ1-2; D unresolved. Trimming cost V 4 bases and J 10 bases, with 10 bases left between them. Germline values: CDR1 MDHEN, CDR2 SYDVKM. This CDR3 region has 11 residues. The chain's CDR3 is CASSYTSAYTF. For the CDR3, the DNA is TGTGCCAGCAGTTACACGTCCGCCTACACCTTC.

The rearrangement joins TRBV27 to TRBJ1-1; D is undetermined. V lost 4 bases and J lost 5, with 11 bases in between. The CDR3 runs 13 residues. Per germline, CDR1 MNHEY and CDR2 SMNVEV (reference sequence). CDR3 sequence reads: CASSSGLGTEAFF. In nucleotides, the CDR3 is TGTGCCAGCAGTTCCGGACTGGGGACTGAAGCTTTCTTT.

The chain employs TRBV5-6 and TRBJ2-7; D gene uncertain. V shed 0 bases and J shed 1 base, with 5 bases lying between them. CDR3 length: 13 amino acids. Germline CDR1 and CDR2: SGHDT and YYEEEE. CDR3 nucleotide sequence: TGTGCCAGCAGCTTGGATCCGTCCTACGAGCAGTACTTC. This encodes CASSLDPSYEQYF. The full variable domain, with the rest looked up from reference TRBV5-6 and TRBJ2-7, is DAGVTQSPTHLIKTRGQQVTLRCSPKSGHDTVSWYQQALGQGPQFIFQYYEEEERQRGNFPDRFSGHQFPNYSSELNVNALLLGDSALYLCASSLDPSYEQYFGPGTRLTVT.